Below are 25 T cell receptor beta chains sequenced from a single sample in a study of T cells after yellow fever vaccination. TCRdb re-derived calls from the 5' RACE reads in MiXCR, one entry per CDR3 protein. The table records some 350,000 distinct CDR3 sequences, 4% of them present only once. The sequencing here drew on PBMCs, taken 5 days after the yellow fever booster vaccination. The receptors derive from a man aged 18-30 years who received the YFV17D yellow fever vaccine.

This clonotype was observed at least ten times. The chain links TRBV15 to TRBJ2-3; 14 nucleotides line up with TRBD2. The CDR3 has 19 amino acids. The germline gives CDR1 LNHNV, CDR2 YYDKDF (reference sequence). Losses at the gene ends were 5 bases for V and 2 bases for J; bases not matched to a gene: 12. The CDR3 region has the DNA TGTGCCACCAGCCATCCGAGACTAGCGGGGGGGCGAGTCACAGATACGCAGTATTTT. This gives the protein CATSHPRLAGGRVTDTQYF.

The chain couples TRBV4-1 to TRBJ2-5; D call uncertain. The CDR3 length is 13 residues. Germline V gives CDR1 MGHRA, CDR2 YSYEKL. V was cut by 3 bases and J by 9 bases, with 14 bases left in between. The CDR3 here is CASSQDGSVAQYF. For the CDR3, the DNA is TGCGCCAGCAGCCAGGACGGTTCGGTGGCCCAGTACTTC.

In this sample, this clonotype turned up a few times. The chain joins TRBV19 to TRBJ2-5; D is undetermined. This CDR3 contains 13 residues. Trimming shortened V by 5 bases and J by 2 bases, and 9 bases separated the two germline ends. CDR1 and CDR2 from the germline V gene are LNHDA and SQIVND (reference sequence). CDR3 coding DNA: TGTGCCAGTAGTGGCAGCTCTCAAGAGACCCAGTACTTC. It yields the protein CASSGSSQETQYF.

This chain uses TRBV5-4 with TRBJ2-3, with 9 bases matching TRBD2. The CDR3 runs 15 residues. V shed 5 bases, J shed 1 base, and the junction held 5 bases outside the gene matches. In germline, CDR1 is SGHNT, CDR2 YYREEE (reference sequence). In DNA, the CDR3 is TGTGCCAGCAGTAGGACTAGCGTCGGCACAGATACGCAGTATTTT. Translation: CASSRTSVGTDTQYF.

The rearrangement joins TRBV12-3 or TRBV12-4 to TRBJ2-2, with D perhaps matching TRBD1 or TRBD2 (5 bases each). Trimming stripped 6 bases from V and 0 bases from J, with 8 bases between. This CDR3 comprises 14 residues. The CDR3 loop reads CASRPGPNTGELFF. The DNA for the CDR3 is TGTGCCAGCAGACCGGGACCGAACACCGGGGAGCTGTTTTTT.

V and J are TRBV7-2 and TRBJ1-2; D gene unclear. The V end lost 5 bases, the J end lost 0 bases, and 13 bases lay between the germline ends. This CDR3 has 15 amino acids. Looked up from germline, CDR1 is SGHTA and CDR2 is FQGNSA. The CDR3 DNA is TGTGCCAGCAGCCGAAACACCCTAGCTAACTATGGCTACACCTTC. Translating it yields CASSRNTLANYGYTF.

Only a few counts were recorded for this clonotype. The chain couples TRBV5-3 to TRBJ1-2; 9 bases match TRBD1. TRBV5-3 is known as an ORF, though its function is uncertain. V was clipped by 5 bases and J by 3 bases; unmatched bases: 8. The CDR3 runs to 15 residues. The CDR3 loop is CARRYPGQGDYGYTF. The CDR3 nucleotides are TGTGCCAGAAGATATCCGGGACAGGGAGACTATGGCTACACCTTC.

The chain combines TRBV3-1 with TRBJ1-3; D gene ambiguous. The V end was cut by 1 base, the J end by 0 bases, with 7 bases between. CDR1 is LGHDT, CDR2 YNNKEL, per germline (reference sequence). The CDR3 consists of 15 residues. CDR3 coding DNA: TGTGCCAGCAGCCAAGCCACAGTCTCTGGAAACACCATATATTTT. Protein: CASSQATVSGNTIYF.

The genes are TRBV20-1 and TRBJ1-1; the D gene is possibly TRBD1 (5 bases). CDR1 DFQATT and CDR2 SNEGSKA come from the germline V gene (reference sequence). The CDR3 sequence is 13 residues long. V lost 5 bases, J lost 1 base, and 11 bases lay in between. DNA of the CDR3: TGCAGTGCTCCGGGACGGACGAACACTGAAGCTTTCTTT. This gives the protein CSAPGRTNTEAFF.

The V and J genes are TRBV19 and TRBJ2-2, with 8 bases aligning to TRBD2. Per the germline V gene, CDR1 is LNHDA and CDR2 is SQIVND (reference sequence). The CDR3 loop spans 15 amino acids. The J segment lost 6 bases and the V segment lost 4 bases, leaving 7 bases of the junction unmatched. The CDR3 region has the DNA TGTGCCAGTAGTAATCGGGGGGGGTTGGCCGGGGAGCTGTTTTTT. It specifies CASSNRGGLAGELFF.

CDR3: CASSPQRYNEQFF. The CDR3 coding sequence is TGTGCCAGCAGCCCCCAGCGGTACAATGAGCAGTTCTTC. This rearrangement joins TRBV12-3 or TRBV12-4 to TRBJ2-1, with a tentative D call TRBD2 (5 bases). V gave up 6 bases and J gave up 4 bases, with 10 bases separating them. The CDR3 consists of 13 residues.

J is TRBJ1-5 and V is TRBV9; D is perhaps TRBD1 (5 bases). CDR3 length: 15 residues. Germline CDR1 is SGDLS and CDR2 is YYNGEE. With 3 bases removed from V and 7 bases from J, the gap between germline ends came to 17 bases. The CDR3 DNA reads as TGTGCCAGCAGCGCGGGGACCGCGATTGGGCAGCCCCAGCATTTT. Its protein product is CASSAGTAIGQPQHF.

This clonotype occurred a few times. The V call is TRBV9, the J call TRBJ2-7; 9 bases are shared with TRBD1. This CDR3 has 15 amino acids. CDR1 is SGDLS and CDR2 is YYNGEE in the germline V gene. The V gene end was trimmed by 3 bases and the J gene end by 2 bases; junction bases not matched to a gene: 6. The CDR3 reads CASSAGQGTAYEQYF. As DNA, the CDR3 is TGTGCCAGCAGCGCAGGACAGGGGACCGCCTACGAGCAGTACTTC. Looking up the rest from reference TRBV9 and TRBJ2-7 gives the full variable domain: DSGVTQTPKHLITATGQRVTLRCSPRSGDLSVYWYQQSLDQGLQFLIQYYNGEERAKGNILERFSAQQFPDLHSELNLSSLELGDSALYFCASSAGQGTAYEQYFGPGTRLTVT.

CDR3 bases: TGTGCCAGCAGCTTAAGAGCGGGGCATGACACAGATACGCAGTATTTT. Protein sequence: CASSLRAGHDTDTQYF. The rearrangement links TRBV7-9 to TRBJ2-3; TRBD2 matches at 7 bases. CDR1 SEHNR and CDR2 FQNEAQ come from the germline V gene (reference sequence). The CDR3 is 16 amino acids. The junction had 7 bases not matched to a gene; V was cut back by 2 bases and J by 2 bases.

This clonotype was seen a handful of times. The J gene is TRBJ1-6, the V gene TRBV2; tentative D call: TRBD1 (6 bases). The V end lost 5 bases, the J end lost 6 bases, and 14 bases lay between the germline ends. Germline V lookup: CDR1 SNHLY, CDR2 FYNNEI. The CDR3 has 15 residues. For the CDR3, the DNA is TGTGCCAGCAGTATCCACAGGGAGAGTAATTCACCCCTCCACTTT. Protein sequence: CASSIHRESNSPLHF.

The chain is built from TRBV7-2 and TRBJ2-2; maybe TRBD2 (6 bases). The germline V and J ends were trimmed by 4 bases and 6 bases, with 21 bases remaining between them. The CDR3 extends over 17 amino acids. Germline-derived CDR1 and CDR2 are SGHTA and FQGNSA. This chain's CDR3 is CASSYPGELALAGELFF. In nucleotides, the CDR3 is TGTGCCAGCAGCTACCCGGGGGAGCTAGCTTTGGCCGGGGAGCTGTTTTTT.

This clonotype was seen a few times. The genes are TRBV27 and TRBJ2-3; 8 bases match TRBD1. The CDR3 length is 17 residues. Germline lookup yields CDR1 MNHEY and CDR2 SMNVEV (reference sequence). Trimming removed 2 bases from V and 3 bases from J; junction bases left unmatched: 10. CDR3 protein: CASSLLRTGRGTDTQYF. The CDR3 DNA follows: TGTGCCAGCAGTTTACTACGGACAGGGCGAGGAACAGATACGCAGTATTTT.

This clonotype has just a few counts. This chain links TRBV5-1 with TRBJ1-2, with D hard to call. The germline V gene encodes CDR1 SGHRS and CDR2 YFSETQ. The CDR3 is 14 residues long. V dropped 0 bases and J dropped 8 bases, with 14 bases sitting between them. The CDR3: CASSLGPKKKGYTF. DNA for the CDR3: TGCGCCAGCAGCTTGGGACCGAAAAAAAAGGGCTACACCTTC.

V gene TRBV10-3 combines with J gene TRBJ2-5; 12 bases fit TRBD1. CDR3 length: 15 amino acids. Germline V gene data show CDR1 as ENHRY and CDR2 as SYGVKD. Unmatched junction bases numbered 4, after V lost 3 bases and J lost 5 bases. CDR3 in amino acids: CAISDGTGGTETQYF. CDR3 nucleotides: TGTGCCATCAGTGACGGGACAGGGGGCACGGAGACCCAGTACTTC.

This clonotype was found many times. V usage is TRBV4-3 and J usage is TRBJ2-7; D not resolved. V was cut by 0 bases and J by 3 bases, with 6 bases left in between. The CDR3 is 13 residues long. The germline V gene encodes CDR1 LGHNA and CDR2 YSLEER. As DNA, the CDR3 is TGCGCCAGCAGCCAAGAGCGTGGCTACGAGCAGTACGTC. Protein product: CASSQERGYEQYV.

This clonotype was recorded at least ten times. V usage is TRBV10-3 and J usage is TRBJ2-5, with TRBD1 as a possible D gene (5 bases). Looked up from germline, CDR1 is ENHRY and CDR2 is SYGVKD. CDR3 length equals 14 residues. The ends were cut back, 7 bases at V and 5 bases at J, with 17 bases in the middle. CDR3 DNA: TGTGCCATCAAATCACGGCAGGGCGGCGAGACCCAGTACTTC. This sequence encodes CAIKSRQGGETQYF.

V usage is TRBV10-3 and J usage is TRBJ2-3, with D unresolved. The ends were cut back, 3 bases at V and 0 bases at J, with 4 bases in the middle. There are 13 residues in the CDR3. Germline V gene lookup returns CDR1 ENHRY and CDR2 SYGVKD. CDR3 sequence (DNA): TGTGCCATCAGTGAAGTTAGCACAGATACGCAGTATTTT. Translating gives CAISEVSTDTQYF.

The chain links TRBV5-1 to TRBJ1-2, with D possibly being TRBD1 (5 bases). The CDR3 sequence is 11 residues long. Germline lookup yields CDR1 SGHRS and CDR2 YFSETQ. V gave up 6 bases and J gave up 8 bases, with 11 bases separating them. This CDR3 reads CASTGGTGYTF. Written as DNA, the CDR3 is TGCGCCAGCACTGGCGGGACCGGCTACACCTTC.

This clonotype was seen many times. The chain is built from TRBV5-8 and TRBJ2-3; D is unclear. Trimming took off 1 base at V and 10 bases at J, with 7 bases between the two ends. Germline loops: CDR1 SGHTS, CDR2 YDEGEE. The CDR3 extends over 11 amino acids. The CDR3 spells CASSLFSSQYF. The CDR3 region has the DNA TGTGCCAGCAGCTTGTTTTCTTCGCAGTATTTT.

In its sample, this clonotype was seen a few times. The V and J genes are TRBV5-1 and TRBJ2-7; 7 nucleotides align to TRBD1. V lost 4 bases and J lost 1; bases outside the gene matches: 5. CDR3 length equals 14 residues. Germline-derived CDR1 and CDR2 are SGHRS and YFSETQ. Here the CDR3 reads CASSNTGDSYEQYV. The CDR3 DNA reads TGCGCCAGCAGCAATACAGGGGATTCCTACGAGCAGTACGTC.